Sequencing of this TCR beta chain was carried out in a study of OX40 agonist ivuxolimab in advanced cancers. For the study in its entirety: Ivuxolimab was a fully human IgG2 agonistic monoclonal antibody targeting the costimulatory receptor OX40 (CD134). The monotherapy dose-escalation portion (N ≈ 50 patients) of the phase I ivuxolimab trial is reported in the paper. Patients were allowed to have had prior anti-PD-1, anti-PD-L1 or anti-CTLA-4 therapy, and approximately 40% of the dose-escalation patients had been treated with checkpoint inhibitors. Intravenous ivuxolimab was administered to patients every 2 weeks at six dose levels: 0.01, 0.1, 0.3, 1.5, 3 and 10 mg/kg. Among the roughly 50 dose-escalation patients, 19 had hepatocellular carcinoma, roughly 15 melanoma, 9 renal cell carcinoma and 9 head and neck cancer. Partial responses occurred in three dose-escalation patients: two with cutaneous melanoma and one with hepatocellular carcinoma. The purpose of peripheral TCRbeta sequencing was to test whether ivuxolimab changed TCR sequence diversity and led to clonal T-cell expansion. In the dose-escalation cohort, 70% to 90% of patients were male, and the mean age was roughly 60 years with a range of about 20 to 90.

The trial excluded patients who had a history of autoimmune disease or were on systemic immunosuppression. In every dose cohort, peripheral blood was drawn for TCR sequencing at baseline, cycle 4 day 1, and cycle 7 day 1. Samples came from an open-label, multicenter, first-in-human phase I dose-escalation trial of ivuxolimab. Adults with locally advanced or metastatic melanoma, renal cell carcinoma, hepatocellular carcinoma or head and neck squamous cell carcinoma were enrolled in the trial. Before TCR sequencing, CD4+ and CD8+ T cells were separately sorted from peripheral blood. For sequencing of the TCRbeta CDR3 region, genomic DNA was extracted from the sorted cells. The immunoSEQ Assay was used for sequencing of TCRbeta CDR3 regions. The clones in this table, taken by TCRdb from immuneACCESS, are in-frame only. Not every clone is retained; where verified, under half of the shortfall comes from an unresolved V gene, and the cause of the rest is unknown. For this sample the table gives fewer than 95,000 clones, of which about 92% were detected only once. Less than 3.5% of the sample is held by the ten biggest clonotypes.

The V and J ends are trimmed by 0 bases and 2 bases, leaving 13 bases between them. Inclusive of the bounding cysteine and phenylalanine, the CDR3 is 17 residues long. Only the CDR3 DNA stays, 51 bases, in frame from base 1. Reading the germline V gene (reference sequence) gives CDR1 MNHEY and CDR2 SMNVEV. Details on this clone: Its antigen remains unidentified. Per-base quality was not reported, and no clone a single base away is much larger than it.

Overall study outcomes, separate from this receptor: Partial responders in the 0.1-3.0 mg/kg groups had among the lowest normalized peripheral clonal expansion, especially among CD8+ T cells. At doses of 0.1 to 3.0 mg/kg, clonal expansion of both CD4+ and CD8+ T cells in blood was seen between baseline and week 6. Low levels of normalized T-cell clonal expansion were also seen in some patients who did not respond. The antigen specificity of the peripheral T cells that underwent clonal expansion was not determined. After ivuxolimab, more expanded clones were found on average in CD8+ T cells than in CD4+ T cells.

The receptor was isolated from an adult with an advanced solid tumor such as melanoma, head and neck, liver or kidney cancer. Material: CD4+ or CD8+ T cells sorted from blood, obtained in a trial of the OX40 agonist ivuxolimab. This chain is built from TRBV27 and TRBJ2-2, with the D segment identity uncertain. The CDR3 is CASSLSPLQLNTGELFF. In nucleotide form, the sequence is TGTGCCAGCAGTTTATCACCCCTCCAGCTTAACACCGGGGAGCTGTTTTTT.